The 12 T cell receptor beta chains presented below share a single source sample, sequenced in a study of T cell responses to AZD1222 COVID-19 vaccine. Produced via immunoSEQ multiplex PCR; TCRdb's table is partial and in-frame only. The repertoire includes roughly 180,000 clones, approximately 94% of them detected once, and about 1.5% sits in the top ten. Sequenced material: peripheral blood, taken 28 days after the second AZD1222 dose. The receptors stem from an adult who received the AZD1222 COVID-19 vaccine.

The chain couples TRBV11-3 to TRBJ2-1, with D maybe TRBD2 (7 bases). CDR3 length: 15 amino acids. The germline V gene encodes CDR1 SGHNT and CDR2 YENEEA. Trimming pared 3 bases from V and 6 bases from J, leaving 15 bases between. The CDR3 DNA follows: TGTGCCAGCAGCTTTAGGGGGGGCGTAGGCAATGAGCAGTTCTTC. Translating gives CASSFRGGVGNEQFF. Full variable domain (missing parts from reference TRBV11-3 and TRBJ2-1): EAGVVQSPRYKIIEKKQPVAFWCNPISGHNTLYWYLQNLGQGPELLIRYENEEAVDDSQLPKDRFSAERLKGVDSTLKIQPAELGDSAVYLCASSFRGGVGNEQFFGPGTRLTVL.

The V call is TRBV28, the J call TRBJ2-5; D perhaps matches TRBD2 (6 bases). V lost 7 bases to trimming and J lost 5 bases, with 17 bases between them. Germline CDR1 is MDHEN and CDR2 is SYDVKM. This CDR3 spans 14 amino acids. CDR3 bases: TGTGCCAGCACTCGGAGGGCTAGCAGGGAGACCCAGTACTTC. Translating gives CASTRRASRETQYF.

The gene calls are TRBV4-3 and TRBJ2-7, with unresolved D. CDR3 size: 14 residues. V lost 2 bases to trimming and J lost 2 bases, with 10 bases between them. Germline CDR1 reads LGHNA; CDR2 reads YSLEER. The CDR3 sequence: CASSQLPGAYEQYF. For the CDR3, the DNA is TGCGCCAGCAGCCAACTACCAGGAGCCTACGAGCAGTACTTC.

V and J are TRBV21-1 and TRBJ1-1. TRBV21-1 is labeled a pseudogene. The CDR3 spans 14 residues. The CDR3 protein is CASSSTRRVTEAFF. In nucleotides, the CDR3 is TGTGCCAGCAGCAGTACACGTCGGGTTACTGAAGCTTTCTTT.

This chain uses TRBV3-1 (or the pseudogene TRBV3-2) with TRBJ2-2; 10 nucleotides align to TRBD2. V gave up 6 bases and J gave up 8 bases; unmatched junction bases: 6. Per the germline V gene, CDR1 is LGHDT and CDR2 is YNNKEL (reference sequence). The CDR3 is 14 amino acids. As DNA, the CDR3 is TGTGCCAGCAGTCTAGCGGGGGAATTTGGGGAGCTGTTTTTT. Residues: CASSLAGEFGELFF.

The chain has TRBV20-1 and TRBJ1-1; D gene unclear. Germline lookup yields CDR1 DFQATT and CDR2 SNEGSKA (reference sequence). V was shortened by 1 base and J by 6 bases, with 6 bases between the two germline ends. The length of the CDR3 is 11 residues. CDR3 in amino acids: CSARAWAEAFF. Here the CDR3 DNA reads TGCAGTGCTAGAGCGTGGGCTGAAGCTTTCTTT.

The chain recombines TRBV7-2 with TRBJ1-1; TRBD1 is a possible D gene (5 bases). V dropped 1 base and J dropped 3 bases, with 21 bases sitting between them. CDR1 is SGHTA, CDR2 FQGNSA, per germline. The CDR3 is 18 residues long. The CDR3 nucleotides read TGTGCCAGCAGCTTAGTGGGCCTGTCCCTCGGGGCTGACACTGAAGCTTTCTTT. Its protein product is CASSLVGLSLGADTEAFF.

V and J are TRBV18 and TRBJ1-5; no clear D gene. This CDR3 has 12 residues. V was clipped by 2 bases and J by 4 bases, with 3 bases between them. In germline, CDR1 is KGHSH, CDR2 LQKENI. The CDR3 protein is CASSPENQPQHF. The DNA of the CDR3 is TGTGCCAGCTCACCAGAGAATCAGCCCCAGCATTTT.

The DNA of the CDR3 is TGTGCCAGCAGCTTAAAAGCGGGGACCTACAATGAGCAGTTCTTC. The encoded protein is CASSLKAGTYNEQFF. This chain joins TRBV7-2 and TRBJ2-1, with 7 bases lining up with TRBD2. The CDR3 is made up of 15 amino acids. Trimming at V came to 2 bases and at J to 2 bases, leaving 3 bases not matched to a gene. In germline, CDR1 is SGHTA, CDR2 FQGNSA.

The chain is built from TRBV28 and TRBJ2-7; 7 bases are shared with TRBD1. The germline V gene has CDR1 MDHEN and CDR2 SYDVKM. Trimming removed 1 base from V and 0 bases from J; junction bases left unmatched: 21. The CDR3 contains 21 residues. In DNA, the CDR3 is TGTGCCAGCAGTTTATCGACAGGGCGGAGGTTAGTTGGTTGGCGCTCCTACGAGCAGTACTTC. Translating it yields CASSLSTGRRLVGWRSYEQYF.

This chain connects TRBV5-1 to TRBJ1-1; D is unresolved. The CDR3 sequence is 14 residues long. V dropped 4 bases and J dropped 6 bases, with 16 bases sitting between them. CDR1 is SGHRS, CDR2 YFSETQ, per germline. CDR3: CASSLSIPAPEAFF. The CDR3 DNA follows: TGCGCCAGCAGCCTGTCGATCCCGGCACCTGAAGCTTTCTTT.

The chain's CDR3 is CASSFDRSPNSYNSPLHF. Written as DNA, the CDR3 is TGTGCCAGCAGCTTCGACAGGTCCCCTAACTCCTATAATTCACCCCTCCACTTT. The V gene is TRBV11-2, the J gene TRBJ1-6, with D perhaps matching TRBD1 (6 bases). In germline, CDR1 is SGHAT, CDR2 FQNNGV. The CDR3 has 18 amino acids. With 3 bases removed from V and 0 bases from J, the gap between germline ends came to 15 bases.